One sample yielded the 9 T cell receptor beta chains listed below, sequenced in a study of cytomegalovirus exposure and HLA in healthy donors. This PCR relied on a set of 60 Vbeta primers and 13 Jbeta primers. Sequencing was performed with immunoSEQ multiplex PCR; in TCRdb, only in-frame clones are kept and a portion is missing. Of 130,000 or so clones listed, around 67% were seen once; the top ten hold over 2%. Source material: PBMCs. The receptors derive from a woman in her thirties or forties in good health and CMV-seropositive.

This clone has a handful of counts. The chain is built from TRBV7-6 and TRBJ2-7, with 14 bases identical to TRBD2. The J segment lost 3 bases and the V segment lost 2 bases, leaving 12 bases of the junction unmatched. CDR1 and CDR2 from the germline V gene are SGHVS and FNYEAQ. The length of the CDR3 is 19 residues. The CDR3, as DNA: TGTGCCAGCAGCTTACTCCCTAGGACTAGCGGGAGGACCGACTACGAGCAGTACTTC. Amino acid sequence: CASSLLPRTSGRTDYEQYF.

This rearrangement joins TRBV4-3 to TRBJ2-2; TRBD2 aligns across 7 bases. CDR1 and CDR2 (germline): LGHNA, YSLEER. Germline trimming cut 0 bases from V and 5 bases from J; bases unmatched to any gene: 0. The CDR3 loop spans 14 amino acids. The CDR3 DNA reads TGCGCCAGCAGCCAAGAAGCGGGGACCGGGGAGCTGTTTTTT. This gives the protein CASSQEAGTGELFF.

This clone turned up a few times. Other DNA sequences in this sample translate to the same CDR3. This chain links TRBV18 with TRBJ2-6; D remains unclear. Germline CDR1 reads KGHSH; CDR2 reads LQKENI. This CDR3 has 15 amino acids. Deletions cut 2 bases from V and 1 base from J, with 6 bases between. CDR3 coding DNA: TGTGCCAGCTCACCAACCGGGTCTGGGGCCAACGTCCTGACTTTC. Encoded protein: CASSPTGSGANVLTF. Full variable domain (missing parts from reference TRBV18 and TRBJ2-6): NAGVMQNPRHLVRRRGQEARLRCSPMKGHSHVYWYRQLPEEGLKFMVYLQKENIIDESGMPKERFSAEFPKEGPSILRIQQVVRGDSAAYFCASSPTGSGANVLTFGAGSRLTVL.

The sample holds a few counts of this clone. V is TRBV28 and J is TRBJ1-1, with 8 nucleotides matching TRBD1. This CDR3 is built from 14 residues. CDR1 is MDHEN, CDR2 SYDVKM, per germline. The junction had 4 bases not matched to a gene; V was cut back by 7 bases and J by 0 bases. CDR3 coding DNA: TGTGCCAGCACTGACAGGGGAATGAACACTGAAGCTTTCTTT. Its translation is CASTDRGMNTEAFF.

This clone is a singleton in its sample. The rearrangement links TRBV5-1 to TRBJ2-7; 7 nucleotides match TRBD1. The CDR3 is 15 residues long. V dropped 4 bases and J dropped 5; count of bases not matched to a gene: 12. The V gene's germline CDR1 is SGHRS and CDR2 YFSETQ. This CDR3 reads CASSVGPGGPNEQYF. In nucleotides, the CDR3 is TGCGCCAGCAGCGTGGGGCCAGGGGGACCCAACGAGCAGTACTTC.

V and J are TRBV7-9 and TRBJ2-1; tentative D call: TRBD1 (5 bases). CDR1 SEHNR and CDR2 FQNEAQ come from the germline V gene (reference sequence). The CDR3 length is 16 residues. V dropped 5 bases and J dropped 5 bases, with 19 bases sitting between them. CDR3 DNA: TGTGCCAGCAGCATGAGTGGGGCTGGGGAAAACAATGAGCAGTTCTTC. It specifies CASSMSGAGENNEQFF.

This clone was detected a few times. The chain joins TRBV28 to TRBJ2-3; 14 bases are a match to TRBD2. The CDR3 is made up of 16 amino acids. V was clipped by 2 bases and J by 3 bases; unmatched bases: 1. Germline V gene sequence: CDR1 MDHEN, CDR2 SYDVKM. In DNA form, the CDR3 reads TGTGCCAGCAGTTTACGACTAGCGGGAGGGACAGATACGCAGTATTTT. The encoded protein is CASSLRLAGGTDTQYF. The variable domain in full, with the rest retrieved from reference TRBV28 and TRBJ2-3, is DVKVTQSSRYLVKRTGEKVFLECVQDMDHENMFWYRQDPGLGLRLIYFSYDVKMKEKGDIPEGYSVSREKKERFSLILESASTNQTSMYLCASSLRLAGGTDTQYFGPGTRLTVL.

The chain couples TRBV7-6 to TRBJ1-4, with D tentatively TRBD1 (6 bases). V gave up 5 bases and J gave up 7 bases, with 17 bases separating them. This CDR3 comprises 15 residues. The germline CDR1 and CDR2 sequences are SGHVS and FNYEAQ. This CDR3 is CASSLFGGQGEKLFF. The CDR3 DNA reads TGTGCCAGCAGCCTGTTCGGGGGGCAAGGTGAAAAACTGTTTTTT.

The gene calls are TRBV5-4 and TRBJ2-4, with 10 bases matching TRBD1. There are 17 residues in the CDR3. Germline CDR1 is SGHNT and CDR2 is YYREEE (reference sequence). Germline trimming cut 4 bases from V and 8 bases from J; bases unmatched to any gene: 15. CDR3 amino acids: CASSTPVGGQGMDIQYF. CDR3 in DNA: TGTGCCAGCAGCACGCCGGTGGGGGGACAGGGGATGGACATTCAGTACTTC.